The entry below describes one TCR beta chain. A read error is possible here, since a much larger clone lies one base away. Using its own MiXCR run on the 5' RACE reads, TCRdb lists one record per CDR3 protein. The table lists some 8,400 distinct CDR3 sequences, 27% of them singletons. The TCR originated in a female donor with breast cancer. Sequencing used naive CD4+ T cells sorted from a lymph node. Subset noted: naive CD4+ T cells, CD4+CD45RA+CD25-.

The CDR3 DNA follows: TGTGCCAGTAGTAGGGACATCCGCATCAGTCAGCCCCAGCATTTT. It specifies CASSRDIRISQPQHF. The chain combines TRBV19 with TRBJ1-5; tentative D call: TRBD1 (6 bases). Germline assignment: CDR1 LNHDA and CDR2 SQIVND (reference sequence). CDR3 length: 15 residues. Trimming took off 4 bases at V and 6 bases at J, with 16 bases between the two ends.